The TCR beta chain described here comes from a study of cytomegalovirus exposure and HLA in healthy donors. Notes on the study in general: There was a cluster of highly shared sequence variants that was likely a sequencing artifact. Presence/absence analyses rested on an assumption that sequencing depth was roughly uniform across donors. A later analysis associated around 17,000 TCR beta sequences with HLA alleles at a 0.05 false discovery rate.

This clone was recorded a few times. The antigen remains unidentified. In the PCR, 60 Vbeta and 13 Jbeta primers were used. Sequencing was performed with immunoSEQ multiplex PCR; in TCRdb, only in-frame clones are kept and a portion is missing. The sample lists around 97,000 clones; 81% were seen once. Germline V gene sequence: CDR1 MGHRA, CDR2 YSYEKL. The V segment lost 0 bases and the J segment 7 bases; nucleotides outside the gene matches: 4. The CDR3 has 15 residues. The donors were healthy bone marrow donors. This TCR was recovered from a man between 35 and 55 years old in good health and CMV-seropositive. V is TRBV4-1 and J is TRBJ2-1; 9 bases map to TRBD2. The specimen sequenced was PBMCs. CDR3 in amino acids: CASSQEGLAGNEQFF. In DNA form, the CDR3 reads TGCGCCAGCAGCCAAGAGGGGCTAGCGGGAAATGAGCAGTTCTTC.